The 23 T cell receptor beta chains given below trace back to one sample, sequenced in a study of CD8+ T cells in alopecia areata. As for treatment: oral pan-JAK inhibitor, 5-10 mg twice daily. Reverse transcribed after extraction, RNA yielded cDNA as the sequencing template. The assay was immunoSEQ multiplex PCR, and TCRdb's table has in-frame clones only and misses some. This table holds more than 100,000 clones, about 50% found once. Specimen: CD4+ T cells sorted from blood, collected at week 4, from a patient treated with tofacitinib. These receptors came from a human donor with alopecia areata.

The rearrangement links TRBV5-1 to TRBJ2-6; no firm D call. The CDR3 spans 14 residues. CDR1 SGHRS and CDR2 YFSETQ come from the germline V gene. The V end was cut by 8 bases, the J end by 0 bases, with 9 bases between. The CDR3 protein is CASGDASGANVLTF. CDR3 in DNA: TGCGCCAGTGGAGACGCCTCTGGGGCCAACGTCCTGACTTTC. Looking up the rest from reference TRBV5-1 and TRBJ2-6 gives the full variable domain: KAGVTQTPRYLIKTRGQQVTLSCSPISGHRSVSWYQQTPGQGLQFLFEYFSETQRNKGNFPGRFSGRQFSNSRSEMNVSTLELGDSALYLCASGDASGANVLTFGAGSRLTVL.

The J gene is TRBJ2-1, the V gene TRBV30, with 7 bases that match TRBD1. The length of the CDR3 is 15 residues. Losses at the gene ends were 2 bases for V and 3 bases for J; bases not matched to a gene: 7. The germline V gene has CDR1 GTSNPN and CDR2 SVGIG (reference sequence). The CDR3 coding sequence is TGTGCCTGGAGTCAGGGGACAGCGTTCTACAATGAGCAGTTCTTC. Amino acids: CAWSQGTAFYNEQFF.

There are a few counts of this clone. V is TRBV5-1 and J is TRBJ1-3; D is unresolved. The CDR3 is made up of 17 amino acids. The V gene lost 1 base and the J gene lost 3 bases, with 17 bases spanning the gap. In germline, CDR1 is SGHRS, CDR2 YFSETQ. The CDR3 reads CASSLTSTTKYGNTIYF. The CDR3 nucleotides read TGCGCCAGCAGCTTGACGTCGACGACGAAGTATGGAAACACCATATATTTT.

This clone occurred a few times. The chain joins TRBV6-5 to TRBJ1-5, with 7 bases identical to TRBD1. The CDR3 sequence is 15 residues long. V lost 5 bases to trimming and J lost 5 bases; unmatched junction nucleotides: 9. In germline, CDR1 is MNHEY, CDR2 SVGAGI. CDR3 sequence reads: CASSTDAQGYQPQHF. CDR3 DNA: TGTGCCAGCAGTACCGACGCACAGGGGTATCAGCCCCAGCATTTT.

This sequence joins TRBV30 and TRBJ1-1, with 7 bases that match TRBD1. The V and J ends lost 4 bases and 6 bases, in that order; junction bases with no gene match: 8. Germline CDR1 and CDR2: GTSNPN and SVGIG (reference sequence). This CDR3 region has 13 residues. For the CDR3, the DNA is TGTGCCTGGACCAGGGGGGCTAGTCCTGAAGCTTTCTTT. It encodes CAWTRGASPEAFF.

The CDR3: CAWNSQTSSYEQYF. The CDR3 region has the DNA TGTGCCTGGAATAGCCAGACAAGCTCCTACGAGCAGTACTTC. The V gene is TRBV30, the J gene TRBJ2-7; D is ambiguous. Germline loops: CDR1 GTSNPN, CDR2 SVGIG (reference sequence). V lost 4 bases to trimming and J lost 0 bases, with 13 bases between them. The CDR3 has 14 residues.

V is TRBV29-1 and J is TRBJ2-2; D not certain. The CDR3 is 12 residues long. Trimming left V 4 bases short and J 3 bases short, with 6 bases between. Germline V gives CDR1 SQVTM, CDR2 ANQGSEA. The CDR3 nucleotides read TGCAGCGTTGGAGGATACACCGGGGAGCTGTTTTTT. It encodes CSVGGYTGELFF.

The CDR3 coding sequence is TGTGCCACCTATGGCTACACCTTC. It encodes CATYGYTF. V and J are TRBV11-2 and TRBJ1-2; no definite D call. V lost 10 bases, J lost 4 bases, and 1 base lay in between. The germline gives CDR1 SGHAT, CDR2 FQNNGV. This CDR3 spans 8 amino acids.

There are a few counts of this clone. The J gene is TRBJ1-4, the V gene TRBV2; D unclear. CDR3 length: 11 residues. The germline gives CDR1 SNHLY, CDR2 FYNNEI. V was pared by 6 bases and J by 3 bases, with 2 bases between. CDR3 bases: TGTGCCAGCAGATCTAATGAAAAACTGTTTTTT. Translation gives CASRSNEKLFF.

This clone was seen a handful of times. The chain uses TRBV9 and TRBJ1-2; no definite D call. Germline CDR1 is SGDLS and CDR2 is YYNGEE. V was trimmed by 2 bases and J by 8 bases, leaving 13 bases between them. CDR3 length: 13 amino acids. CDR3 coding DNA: TGTGCCAGCAGCGTTTCAGGAACTCGGGGCTACACCTTC. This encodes CASSVSGTRGYTF.

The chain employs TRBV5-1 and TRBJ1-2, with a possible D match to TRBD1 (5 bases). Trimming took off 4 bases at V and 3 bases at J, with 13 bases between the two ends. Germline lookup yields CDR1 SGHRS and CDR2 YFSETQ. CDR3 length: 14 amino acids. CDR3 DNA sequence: TGCGCCAGCAGCCCGGGCGGGACGGACTATGGCTACACCTTC. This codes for CASSPGGTDYGYTF.

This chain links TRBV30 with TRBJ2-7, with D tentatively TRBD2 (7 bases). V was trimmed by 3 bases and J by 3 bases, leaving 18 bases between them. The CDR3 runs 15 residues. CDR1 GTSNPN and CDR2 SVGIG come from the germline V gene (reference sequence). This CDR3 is CAWRALGGASYEQYF. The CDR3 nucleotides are TGTGCCTGGAGAGCCCTTGGGGGGGCAAGCTACGAGCAGTACTTC. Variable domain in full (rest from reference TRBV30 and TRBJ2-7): SQTIHQWPATLVQPVGSPLSLECTVEGTSNPNLYWYRQAAGRGLQLLFYSVGIGQISSEVPQNLSASRPQDRQFILSSKKLLLSDSGFYLCAWRALGGASYEQYFGPGTRLTVT.

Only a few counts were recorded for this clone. The CDR3 sequence: CASNPQGPLYEQYF. CDR3 DNA sequence: TGTGCCAGCAACCCTCAGGGGCCACTCTACGAGCAGTACTTC. The chain uses TRBV11-2 and TRBJ2-7; TRBD1 might be the D (6 bases). Trimming pared 7 bases from V and 3 bases from J, leaving 16 bases between. The CDR3 covers 14 residues. The germline CDR1 and CDR2 sequences are SGHAT and FQNNGV.

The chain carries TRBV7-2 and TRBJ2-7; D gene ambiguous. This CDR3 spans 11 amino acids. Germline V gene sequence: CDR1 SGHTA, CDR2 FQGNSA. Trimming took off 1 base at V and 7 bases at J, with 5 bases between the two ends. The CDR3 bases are TGTGCCAGCAGCTTAGTGGGGGAGCAGTACTTC. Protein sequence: CASSLVGEQYF.

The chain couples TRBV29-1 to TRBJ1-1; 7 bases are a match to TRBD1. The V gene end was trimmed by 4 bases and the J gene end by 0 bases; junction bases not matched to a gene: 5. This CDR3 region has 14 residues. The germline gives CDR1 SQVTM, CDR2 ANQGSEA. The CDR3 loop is CSVVAGQVNTEAFF. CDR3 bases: TGCAGCGTTGTAGCTGGACAGGTGAACACTGAAGCTTTCTTT.

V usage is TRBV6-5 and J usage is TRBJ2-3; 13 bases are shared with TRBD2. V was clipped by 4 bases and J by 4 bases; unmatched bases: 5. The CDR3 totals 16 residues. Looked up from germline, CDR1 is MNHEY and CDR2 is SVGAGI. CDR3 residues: CASSWRTSGRADTQYF. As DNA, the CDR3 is TGTGCCAGCAGTTGGAGGACTAGCGGGAGAGCAGATACGCAGTATTTT.

CDR3 sequence reads: CASSLQQSAGTEAFF. The CDR3 region has the DNA TGTGCCAGCAGCCTACAACAGTCGGCCGGCACTGAAGCTTTCTTT. J is TRBJ1-1 and V is TRBV7-8, with D uncertain. CDR1 SGHVS and CDR2 FQNEAQ come from the germline V gene. The ends were cut back, 5 bases at V and 4 bases at J, with 17 bases in the middle. The CDR3 sequence is 15 residues long.

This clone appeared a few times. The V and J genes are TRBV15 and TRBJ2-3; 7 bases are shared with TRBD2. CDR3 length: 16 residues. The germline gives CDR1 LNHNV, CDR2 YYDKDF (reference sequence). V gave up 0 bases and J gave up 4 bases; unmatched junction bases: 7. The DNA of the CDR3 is TGTGCCACCAGCAGAGATTTTAGCGGGTTCGCAGATACGCAGTATTTT. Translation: CATSRDFSGFADTQYF.

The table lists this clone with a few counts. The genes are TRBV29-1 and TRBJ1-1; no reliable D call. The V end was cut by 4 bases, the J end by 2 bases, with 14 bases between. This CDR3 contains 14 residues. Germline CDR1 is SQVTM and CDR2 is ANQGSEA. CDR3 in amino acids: CSVAARLANTEAFF. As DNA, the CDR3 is TGCAGCGTTGCAGCTAGACTTGCAAACACTGAAGCTTTCTTT.

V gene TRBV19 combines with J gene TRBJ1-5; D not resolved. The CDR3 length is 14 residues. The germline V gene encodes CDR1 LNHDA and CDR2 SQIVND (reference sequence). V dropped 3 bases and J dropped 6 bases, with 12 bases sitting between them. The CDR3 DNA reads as TGTGCCAGTAGTATGGTTGAGCGCCGTCAGCCCCAGCATTTT. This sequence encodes CASSMVERRQPQHF.

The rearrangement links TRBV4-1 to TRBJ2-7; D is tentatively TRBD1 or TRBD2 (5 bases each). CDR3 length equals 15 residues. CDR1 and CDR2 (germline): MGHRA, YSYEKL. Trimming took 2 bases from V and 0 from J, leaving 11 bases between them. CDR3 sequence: CASSQPTGASYEQYF. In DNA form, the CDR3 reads TGCGCCAGCAGCCAACCTACCGGGGCCTCCTACGAGCAGTACTTC.

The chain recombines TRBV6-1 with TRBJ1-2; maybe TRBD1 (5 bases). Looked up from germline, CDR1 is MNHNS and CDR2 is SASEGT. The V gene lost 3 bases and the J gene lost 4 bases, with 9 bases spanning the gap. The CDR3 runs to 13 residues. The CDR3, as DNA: TGTGCCAGCAGTGACCAGGGAGGCTATGGCTACACCTTC. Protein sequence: CASSDQGGYGYTF.

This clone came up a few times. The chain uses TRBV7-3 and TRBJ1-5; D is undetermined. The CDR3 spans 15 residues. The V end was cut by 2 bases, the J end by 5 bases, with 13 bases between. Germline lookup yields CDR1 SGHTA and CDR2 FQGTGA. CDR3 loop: CASSLGPLPDQPQHF. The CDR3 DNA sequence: TGTGCCAGCAGCTTAGGCCCGCTACCTGATCAGCCCCAGCATTTT.